This T cell receptor beta chain was found in a study of shared clonotypes between healthy human individuals. On the study more broadly: For every donor, three CD4 naive, three CD4 memory, two CD8 naive and one CD8 memory plates were used.

Measured with immunoSEQ multiplex PCR; TCRdb has only the in-frame clones, and not every one. Of 600,000 to 800,000 clones detected, approximately 77% appear once; the ten largest clones hold about 1.8%. V lost 0 bases, J lost 4 bases, and 15 bases lay in between. This CDR3 contains 16 residues. Germline lookup yields CDR1 LGHNT and CDR2 FRNRAP. V and J are TRBV12-5 and TRBJ2-5, with D tentatively TRBD2 (5 bases). The TCR originated in a woman in her twenties or thirties in good health. The sample was memory CD4+ T cells sorted from blood. The subset was: CD45RA-negative fraction. The CDR3 DNA reads TGTGCTAGTGGTTTGGTACTCGGGAACTACCCAGAGACCCAGTACTTC. Translating it yields CASGLVLGNYPETQYF.